The clone carrying this T cell receptor beta chain has at least ten counts. This record comes from a study of T-cell reconstitution after alpha-beta-depleted transplantation in children. The TCRbeta library was prepared with unique molecular identifiers. TCRdb fed the PCR reads into MiXCR, producing one record per CDR3 protein. Found here are 170,000 or so distinct CDR3 sequences, approximately 6.6% of them singletons; the top ten hold 3% to 3.5%. This TCR was recovered from a human donor who donated a stem cell graft to a child with Wiskott-Aldrich syndrome. Sequenced here: PBMCs from the stem cell graft donor, sampled from the stem cell graft.

The CDR3 is CASSPWTGTAYGYTF. The CDR3 bases are TGTGCCAGCAGCCCATGGACAGGGACGGCGTATGGCTACACCTTC. This chain joins TRBV5-5 and TRBJ1-2; TRBD1 matches at 8 bases. Germline V gene sequence: CDR1 SGHKS, CDR2 YYEKEE (reference sequence). This CDR3 spans 15 amino acids. J gave up 5 bases and V 4 bases, and 10 bases lay outside the gene matches.